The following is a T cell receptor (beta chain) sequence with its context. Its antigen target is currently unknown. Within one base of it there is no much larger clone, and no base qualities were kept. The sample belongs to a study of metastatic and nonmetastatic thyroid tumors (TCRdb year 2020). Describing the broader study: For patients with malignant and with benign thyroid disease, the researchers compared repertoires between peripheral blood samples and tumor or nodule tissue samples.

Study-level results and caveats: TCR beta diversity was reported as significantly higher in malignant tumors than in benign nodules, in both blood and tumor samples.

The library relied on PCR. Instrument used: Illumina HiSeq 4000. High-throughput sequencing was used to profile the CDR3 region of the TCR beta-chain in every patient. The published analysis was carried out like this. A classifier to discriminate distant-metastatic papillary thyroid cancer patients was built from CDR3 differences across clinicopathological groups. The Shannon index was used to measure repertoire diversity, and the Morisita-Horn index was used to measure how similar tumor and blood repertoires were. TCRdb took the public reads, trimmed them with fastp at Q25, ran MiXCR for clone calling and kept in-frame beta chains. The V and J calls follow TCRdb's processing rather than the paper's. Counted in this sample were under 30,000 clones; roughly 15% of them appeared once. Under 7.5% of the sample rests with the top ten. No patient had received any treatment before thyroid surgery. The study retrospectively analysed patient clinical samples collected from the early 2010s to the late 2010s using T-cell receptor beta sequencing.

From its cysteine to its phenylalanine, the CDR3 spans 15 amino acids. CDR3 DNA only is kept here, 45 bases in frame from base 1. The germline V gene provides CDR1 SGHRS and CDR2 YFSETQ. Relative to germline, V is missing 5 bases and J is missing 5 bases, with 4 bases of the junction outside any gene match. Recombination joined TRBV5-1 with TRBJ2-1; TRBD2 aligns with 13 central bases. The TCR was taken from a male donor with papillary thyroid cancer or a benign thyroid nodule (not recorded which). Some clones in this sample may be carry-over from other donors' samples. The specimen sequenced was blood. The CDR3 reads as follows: CASSSTSGRDNEQFF. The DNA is TGCGCCAGCAGTTCTACTAGCGGGAGGGACAATGAGCAGTTCTTC.